One sample yielded the 19 T cell receptor beta chains listed below, sequenced in a study of T cells after yellow fever vaccination. TCRdb reprocessed the 5' RACE reads via MiXCR and lists one record per CDR3 protein. Of about 85,000 distinct CDR3 sequences listed, about 14% were seen once; the top ten hold approximately 23%. The sequencing used CD8+ T cells not binding an NS4B(214-222) dextramer, sorted from PBMCs, collected around 3 weeks after the first yellow fever vaccination. Receptors were obtained from a young man who received the YFV17D yellow fever vaccine.

The gene calls are TRBV19 and TRBJ2-3; TRBD2 matches at 7 bases. Germline values: CDR1 LNHDA, CDR2 SQIVND (reference sequence). The CDR3 sequence is 14 residues long. The J segment lost 0 bases and the V segment lost 10 bases, leaving 7 bases of the junction unmatched. The CDR3 DNA follows: TGTGCCACCACGGGGGGAGCCAGCACAGATACGCAGTATTTT. This codes for CATTGGASTDTQYF. The whole variable domain, filled in from reference TRBV19 and TRBJ2-3, reads DGGITQSPKYLFRKEGQNVTLSCEQNLNHDAMYWYRQDPGQGLRLIYYSQIVNDFQKGDIAEGYSVSREKKESFPLTVTSAQKNPTAFYLCATTGGASTDTQYFGPGTRLTVL.

The chain uses TRBV7-9 and TRBJ1-5, with D possibly matching TRBD1 (5 bases). The V end was cut by 5 bases, the J end by 4 bases, with 15 bases between. This CDR3 is built from 15 residues. Germline-derived CDR1 and CDR2 are SEHNR and FQNEAQ (reference sequence). CDR3 DNA sequence: TGTGCCAGCAGCCCCCCGGGACGGCCAAATCAGCCCCAGCATTTT. This sequence encodes CASSPPGRPNQPQHF.

On this clonotype itself: With a much larger clone just one base away, this may be a read error. The chain employs TRBV27 and TRBJ2-3; no clear D gene. CDR3 size: 13 residues. Germline V CDR1 and CDR2: MNHEY, SMNVEV (reference sequence). The CDR3 region is CASSLYNTDTKYF. The CDR3 coding sequence is TGTGCCAGCAGTTTATACAACACAGATACGAAGTATTTT.

This chain joins TRBV9 and TRBJ2-2; possibly TRBD2 for D (5 bases). Trimming left V 3 bases short and J 5 bases short, with 14 bases between. This CDR3 is built from 15 residues. Looked up from germline, CDR1 is SGDLS and CDR2 is YYNGEE. This CDR3 reads CASSAGNEWTGELFF. CDR3 nucleotides: TGTGCCAGCAGCGCCGGGAATGAGTGGACCGGGGAGCTGTTTTTT. Full variable domain (remainder filled in from reference TRBV9 and TRBJ2-2): DSGVTQTPKHLITATGQRVTLRCSPRSGDLSVYWYQQSLDQGLQFLIQYYNGEERAKGNILERFSAQQFPDLHSELNLSSLELGDSALYFCASSAGNEWTGELFFGEGSRLTVL.

The V and J genes are TRBV6-5 and TRBJ2-7; D is perhaps TRBD1 (6 bases). This CDR3 has 12 amino acids. The germline V gene has CDR1 MNHEY and CDR2 SVGAGI. V was trimmed by 6 bases and J by 6 bases, leaving 12 bases between them. In nucleotides, the CDR3 is TGTGCCAGCAGACATACAGGGACCGAGCAGTACGTC. Amino acid sequence: CASRHTGTEQYV.

The gene calls are TRBV5-6 and TRBJ2-1, with 10 positions matching TRBD1. The trim removed 5 bases at V and 3 bases at J, leaving 8 bases unmatched. This CDR3 has 16 amino acids. Per germline, CDR1 SGHDT and CDR2 YYEEEE. CDR3 protein: CASSPRRTGGYNEQFF. CDR3 in DNA: TGTGCCAGCAGTCCGCGCCGGACAGGGGGCTACAATGAGCAGTTCTTC. Full variable domain (rest looked up from reference TRBV5-6 and TRBJ2-1): DAGVTQSPTHLIKTRGQQVTLRCSPKSGHDTVSWYQQALGQGPQFIFQYYEEEERQRGNFPDRFSGHQFPNYSSELNVNALLLGDSALYLCASSPRRTGGYNEQFFGPGTRLTVL.

Only a few counts were recorded for this clonotype. The chain employs TRBV20-1 and TRBJ2-7, with 9 bases matching TRBD1. Germline V gene lookup returns CDR1 DFQATT and CDR2 SNEGSKA (reference sequence). The junction had 10 bases not matched to a gene; V was cut back by 4 bases and J by 3 bases. The CDR3 totals 15 residues. CDR3 coding DNA: TGCAGTGCTATTTTCGGACAGGGGAGTTACTACGAGCAGTACTTC. As protein: CSAIFGQGSYYEQYF.

This clonotype was seen more than once but under ten times. The rearrangement joins TRBV6-5 to TRBJ2-2, with D tentatively TRBD2 (6 bases). Germline CDR1 reads MNHEY; CDR2 reads SVGAGI. Trimming stripped 2 bases from V and 4 bases from J, with 11 bases between. The CDR3 is 15 residues long. The CDR3 loop is CASSYGGSGTGELFF. The CDR3 bases are TGTGCCAGCAGTTACGGAGGGTCAGGCACCGGGGAGCTGTTTTTT.

The rearrangement joins TRBV10-3 to TRBJ2-1; D gene unclear. V was pared by 6 bases and J by 5 bases, with 11 bases between. The CDR3 runs 13 residues. The germline gives CDR1 ENHRY, CDR2 SYGVKD. This CDR3 is CAIRVRLNNEQFF. The CDR3 nucleotides are TGTGCCATCAGGGTCCGACTTAACAATGAGCAGTTCTTC.

V usage is TRBV20-1 and J usage is TRBJ2-4; D uncertain. V lost 3 bases to trimming and J lost 2 bases, with 8 bases between them. Germline CDR1 and CDR2: DFQATT and SNEGSKA (reference sequence). The CDR3 contains 13 residues. For the CDR3, the DNA is TGCAGTGCTAGGCAGGATACCAAAAACATTCAGTACTTC. This codes for CSARQDTKNIQYF.

The table lists this clonotype with many counts. The V gene is TRBV19, the J gene TRBJ2-7; a possible D gene is TRBD2 (6 bases). The V and J ends lost 3 bases and 5 bases respectively, with 11 bases between them. The CDR3 totals 13 residues. In germline, CDR1 is LNHDA, CDR2 SQIVND (reference sequence). The CDR3 DNA follows: TGTGCCAGTAGTATCGGGGGAATCGACGAGCAGTACTTC. Protein sequence: CASSIGGIDEQYF. Supplemented by reference TRBV19 and TRBJ2-7, the full variable domain reads DGGITQSPKYLFRKEGQNVTLSCEQNLNHDAMYWYRQDPGQGLRLIYYSQIVNDFQKGDIAEGYSVSREKKESFPLTVTSAQKNPTAFYLCASSIGGIDEQYFGPGTRLTVT.

A few counts support this clonotype. This rearrangement joins TRBV29-1 to TRBJ2-7, with 8 bases that match TRBD1. After removal of 3 bases from V and 9 bases from J, the junction contained 10 bases not matched to a gene. Germline V gene lookup returns CDR1 SQVTM and CDR2 ANQGSEA. The CDR3 runs to 13 residues. In DNA form, the CDR3 reads TGCAGCGTTGAGGACAGGGTGTCCGAGGGGCAGTACTTC. This codes for CSVEDRVSEGQYF.

This clonotype was found a few times. The chain recombines TRBV12-3 or TRBV12-4 with TRBJ2-1; a possible D gene is TRBD2 (5 bases). This CDR3 comprises 14 residues. The germline V and J ends were trimmed by 5 bases and 3 bases, with 11 bases remaining between them. In DNA, the CDR3 is TGTGCCAGCAGTGTCCCCAGCGGCTACAATGAGCAGTTCTTC. This encodes CASSVPSGYNEQFF.

This chain links TRBV7-8 with TRBJ1-5; no definite D call. The V gene lost 0 bases and the J gene lost 0 bases, with 9 bases spanning the gap. CDR1 and CDR2 from the germline V gene are SGHVS and FQNEAQ. CDR3 length: 16 residues. CDR3 sequence (DNA): TGTGCCAGCAGCTTAGCGCCGCGCTTTAGCAATCAGCCCCAGCATTTT. This translates into CASSLAPRFSNQPQHF. Using reference TRBV7-8 and TRBJ1-5 for the parts outside the CDR3, the full variable domain is GAGVSQSPRYKVAKRGQDVALRCDPISGHVSLFWYQQALGQGPEFLTYFQNEAQLDKSGLPSDRFFAERPEGSVSTLKIQRTQQEDSAVYLCASSLAPRFSNQPQHFGDGTRLSIL.

This clonotype was seen more than once but under ten times. The V and J genes are TRBV6-4 and TRBJ2-2; 9 bases agree with TRBD1. There are 14 residues in the CDR3. Germline-derived CDR1 and CDR2 are MRHNA and SNTAGT. V trimming: 6 bases; J trimming: 4 bases; junction bases outside the gene matches: 3. The CDR3 DNA reads as TGTGCCAGCAGACAGGGGGCTGGCACCGGGGAGCTGTTTTTT. The encoded protein is CASRQGAGTGELFF.

V usage is TRBV30 and J usage is TRBJ2-1; D is ambiguous. The germline gives CDR1 GTSNPN, CDR2 SVGIG (reference sequence). V gave up 5 bases and J gave up 6 bases, with 11 bases separating them. This CDR3 spans 12 amino acids. CDR3 sequence reads: CAWGLELNEQFF. In DNA form, the CDR3 reads TGTGCCTGGGGGCTGGAGCTCAATGAGCAGTTCTTC.

At least ten counts were recorded for this clonotype. The chain links TRBV28 to TRBJ2-7; tentative D call: TRBD1 (6 bases). The germline V gene has CDR1 MDHEN and CDR2 SYDVKM. Trimming removed 3 bases at V and 2 bases at J, with 20 bases between. This CDR3 comprises 17 residues. CDR3 sequence: CASSFGSGAPRAYEQYV. In DNA, the CDR3 is TGTGCCAGCAGTTTCGGTTCAGGGGCTCCCCGCGCCTACGAGCAGTACGTC.

This sequence joins TRBV4-1 and TRBJ2-1, with a tentative D call TRBD2 (6 bases). The CDR3 covers 16 residues. V gave up 4 bases and J gave up 5 bases, with 18 bases separating them. CDR1 is MGHRA and CDR2 is YSYEKL in the germline V gene. This CDR3 is CASSPGGGIRNNEQFF. The DNA for the CDR3 is TGCGCCAGCAGCCCTGGCGGCGGGATCAGGAACAATGAGCAGTTCTTC.

This clonotype was counted a few times. The chain has TRBV25-1 and TRBJ2-7; weak D call: TRBD2 (6 bases). Germline CDR1 reads MGHDK; CDR2 reads SYGVNS. This CDR3 region has 14 residues. Between the trimmed V and J ends, which lost 1 base and 1 base, there was a span of 8 bases. CDR3 protein: CASSEFAGSYEQYF. CDR3 bases: TGTGCCAGCAGTGAATTCGCGGGATCCTACGAGCAGTACTTC.